A selection of T cell receptor beta chains follows, all from one sample in a study of Ad26.COV2.S vaccination and SARS-CoV-2 variants. Sequencing was performed with immunoSEQ multiplex PCR; in TCRdb, only in-frame clones are kept and a portion is missing. The sample includes approximately 400,000 clones, roughly 80% of them seen just once. The sequencing here drew on peripheral blood, taken in a trial of Ad26.COV2.S vaccine versus placebo. These receptors came from a person aged 18-60 years who received the Ad26.COV2.S COVID-19 vaccine or a placebo. CDR3s include the opening cysteine and the closing phenylalanine or tryptophan. Fields, in order: J gene, V gene, clone size, D gene, CDR3 DNA, CDR3 protein. The D gene is left open where the match is weak. Only some rows state a clone size, as once, few, many or a class for expanded clones.

>TRBJ2-7|TRBV4-1|.|TRBD2
TGCGCCAGCAGCCACAGACTAGCGGGGGGGCTATCCTACGAGCAGTACTTC
CASSHRLAGGLSYEQYF
>TRBJ1-1|TRBV19|.|.
TGTGCCAGTATCTCTACGGGGGGGAACACTGAAGCTTTCTTT
CASISTGGNTEAFF
>TRBJ2-1|TRBV10-3|once|TRBD2
TGTGCCATCAGTGCGCGACTAGCGGGGGGAGACAATGAGCAGTTCTTC
CAISARLAGGDNEQFF
>TRBJ2-2|TRBV5-4|.|TRBD2
TGTGCCAGCAGCTCTGTTGGGGGGAGGGCAACCGGGGAGCTGTTTTTT
CASSSVGGRATGELFF
>TRBJ1-1|TRBV7-9|once|.
TGTGCCAGCAGCTTACAGGGTGGCACTGAAGCTTTCTTT
CASSLQGGTEAFF
>TRBJ2-1|TRBV5-6|.|.
TGTGCCAGCCGTCAACGGGGCCGCAATGAGCAGTTCTTC
CASRQRGRNEQFF
>TRBJ1-2|TRBV5-1|.|.
TGCGCCAGCAGCATAATATACGGTACGAATGGCTACACCTTC
CASSIIYGTNGYTF
>TRBJ2-4|TRBV11-3|.|TRBD2
TGTGCCAGCAGCCGCGGGACTAGCGGGAGTGGCAAAAACATTCAGTACTTC
CASSRGTSGSGKNIQYF
>TRBJ1-2|TRBV19|.|TRBD1
TGTGCCAGTAGTATACTGCGGACAGGGGTCGGCTACACCTTC
CASSILRTGVGYTF
>TRBJ2-7|TRBV5-5|.|TRBD2
TGTGCCAGCAGCTTGGATGGACTAGCGGTCGACGAGCAGTACTTC
CASSLDGLAVDEQYF
>TRBJ2-7|TRBV29-1|.|.
TGCAGCGCTGGTGGGGGCAGGGTCTACGAGCAGTACTTC
CSAGGGRVYEQYF
>TRBJ2-1|TRBV6-6|.|TRBD2
TGTGCCAGCAGTTACCCTCGTGGTAGCGGGGACAATGAGCAGTTCTTC
CASSYPRGSGDNEQFF
>TRBJ1-6|TRBV11-2|.|TRBD1
TGTGCCAGCAGCTTAGAAGGGACAGGGGGATCACCCCTCCACTTT
CASSLEGTGGSPLHF
>TRBJ1-3|TRBV6-5|.|.
TGTGCCAGCAGTTATTTGGCAGTCTCTGGAAACACCATATATTTT
CASSYLAVSGNTIYF
>TRBJ2-1|TRBV19|.|TRBD2
TGTGCCAGTAGTAAAGGACTAGCGGGACACCGCGAGGATGAGCAGTTCTTC
CASSKGLAGHREDEQFF
>TRBJ2-2|TRBV4-2|.|TRBD2
TGTGCCAGCAGCCCGGGGACTAGCGGGGGGGCCGACGGGGAGCTGTTTTTT
CASSPGTSGGADGELFF
>TRBJ1-2|TRBV12-3/TRBV12-4|once|.
TGTGCCAGCACTACCCGGGACTACTATGGCTACACCTTC
CASTTRDYYGYTF
>TRBJ2-7|TRBV7-2|.|.
TGTGCCAGCAGCTTAAGGGGGGGCGGGAGCTCCTACGAGCAGTACTTC
CASSLRGGGSSYEQYF
>TRBJ2-7|TRBV11-3|.|.
TGTGCCAGCAGCTTAGTAGGCAGTTCCTACGAGCAGTACTTC
CASSLVGSSYEQYF
>TRBJ2-7|TRBV18|.|.
TGTGCCAGCTCACCAGGGTCAGTGAGAAAGGGCTACGAGCAGTACTTC
CASSPGSVRKGYEQYF
>TRBJ1-1|TRBV2|.|TRBD1
TGTGCCAGCAGTTCCCCCGGGACAGTGAACACTGAAGCTTTCTTT
CASSSPGTVNTEAFF
>TRBJ2-3|TRBV7-9|.|.
TGTGCCAGCAGCTTCGGACAGCGCATCGCAGATACGCAGTATTTT
CASSFGQRIADTQYF